The 9 T cell receptor beta chains below were found in one sample sequenced in a study of blood T cells in healthy people across ages. PCR was performed a second time for roughly 7 to 11 cycles using a sample-barcoded 5' primer and a J-beta primer mix. Each CDR3 protein is one row after TCRdb ran MiXCR on the 5' RACE reads. The table lists roughly 1,300,000 distinct CDR3 sequences, almost 60% of them singletons. Sequencing was performed on blood. All receptors come from a man younger than 35 in good health.

The chain couples TRBV10-3 to TRBJ2-7, with TRBD1 as a possible D gene (7 bases). The V end was cut by 10 bases, the J end by 0 bases, with 22 bases between. Looked up from germline, CDR1 is ENHRY and CDR2 is SYGVKD. The CDR3 has 16 residues. DNA for the CDR3: TGTGCCACCACCGCTGCGGGACAGCAATTCTCCTACGAGCAGTACTTC. Its protein product is CATTAAGQQFSYEQYF.

V usage is TRBV29-1 and J usage is TRBJ1-2; TRBD1 aligns across 10 bases. V lost 7 bases, J lost 2 bases, and 13 bases stayed unmatched. The CDR3 is 16 residues long. Germline loops: CDR1 SQVTM, CDR2 ANQGSEA. CDR3 nucleotides: TGCAGCGAATACTCGAACCGGGACAGGGGAAACTATGGCTACACCTTC. It codes for CSEYSNRDRGNYGYTF.

V gene TRBV12-3 or TRBV12-4 combines with J gene TRBJ1-1, with D possibly matching TRBD1 (5 bases). This CDR3 comprises 13 residues. V lost 10 bases and J lost 3, with 15 bases in between. CDR3 in amino acids: CAIRDLGDTEAFF. As DNA, the CDR3 is TGTGCCATCCGGGACCTTGGGGACACTGAAGCTTTCTTT.

Ten or more counts support this clonotype. The CDR3 protein is CASGEETQYF. CDR3 in DNA: TGTGCCAGCGGGGAAGAGACCCAGTACTTC. The chain joins TRBV12-5 to TRBJ2-5; 7 bases match TRBD2. The CDR3 is 10 amino acids. The germline V gene has CDR1 LGHNT and CDR2 FRNRAP.

This clonotype has just a few counts. V usage is TRBV4-1 and J usage is TRBJ1-5; 9 bases fit TRBD1. CDR1 MGHRA and CDR2 YSYEKL come from the germline V gene. V shed 6 bases, J shed 7 bases, and the junction held 7 bases outside the gene matches. This CDR3 has 14 amino acids. CDR3 DNA sequence: TGCGCCAGCAGTGACACAGGGGGCTTGCAGCCCCAGCATTTT. Protein: CASSDTGGLQPQHF.

V and J are TRBV6-5 and TRBJ2-1; possible D gene TRBD1, 5 bases. Trimming removed 8 bases from V and 15 bases from J, with 14 bases in between. The CDR3 has 10 residues. Per germline, CDR1 MNHEY and CDR2 SVGAGI. In nucleotides, the CDR3 is TGTGCCAGCGGTACAGGAAAACGGTTCTTC. Amino acids: CASGTGKRFF.

This chain uses TRBV6-2 or TRBV6-3 with TRBJ2-7; D gene unclear. The CDR3 is 14 amino acids. Germline-derived CDR1 and CDR2 are MNHEY and SVGEGT. Trimming stripped 1 base from V and 4 bases from J, with 11 bases between. The CDR3 region has the DNA TGTGCCAGCAGTTACTTAGGACCCGTATACGAGCAGTACTTC. It codes for CASSYLGPVYEQYF.

The chain is built from TRBV29-1 and TRBJ2-2, with 8 bases lining up with TRBD2. This CDR3 contains 13 residues. Germline V gene sequence: CDR1 SQVTM, CDR2 ANQGSEA. Unmatched junction bases numbered 3, after V lost 5 bases and J lost 4 bases. The CDR3 is CSVKRESTGELFF. As DNA, the CDR3 is TGCAGCGTTAAGCGGGAGAGCACCGGGGAGCTGTTTTTT.

The chain recombines TRBV4-3 with TRBJ1-2; D gene uncertain. Germline CDR1 LGHNA, CDR2 YSLEER. This CDR3 contains 15 residues. Trimming shortened V by 0 bases and J by 2 bases, and 10 bases separated the two germline ends. The CDR3 DNA reads as TGCGCCAGCAGCCAAGATCATTACGGGAACTATGGCTACACCTTC. It codes for CASSQDHYGNYGYTF.